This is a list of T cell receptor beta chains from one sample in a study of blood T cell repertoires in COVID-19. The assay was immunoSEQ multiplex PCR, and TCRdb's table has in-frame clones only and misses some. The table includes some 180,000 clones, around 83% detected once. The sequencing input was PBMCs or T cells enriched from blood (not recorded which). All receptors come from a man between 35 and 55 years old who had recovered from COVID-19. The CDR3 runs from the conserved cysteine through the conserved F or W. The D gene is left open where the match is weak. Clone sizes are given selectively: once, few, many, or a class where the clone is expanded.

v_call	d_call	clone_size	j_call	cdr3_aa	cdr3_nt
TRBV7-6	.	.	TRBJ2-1	CASSLVPQTRDGNEQFF	TGTGCCAGCAGCTTAGTCCCACAAACGCGGGATGGCAATGAGCAGTTCTTC
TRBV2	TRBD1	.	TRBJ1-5	CASSEIAGQGGLGPQHF	TGTGCCAGCAGTGAAATTGCGGGACAGGGGGGATTAGGGCCCCAGCATTTT
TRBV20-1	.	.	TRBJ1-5	CSAGGEPQHF	TGCAGTGCTGGGGGGGAGCCCCAGCATTTT
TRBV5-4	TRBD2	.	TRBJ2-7	CASSFLVAGNAYEQYF	TGTGCCAGCAGCTTTTTGGTAGCGGGAAACGCCTACGAGCAGTACTTC
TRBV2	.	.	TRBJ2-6	CASSSSGANVLTF	TGTGCCAGCAGTTCGAGTGGGGCCAACGTCCTGACTTTC
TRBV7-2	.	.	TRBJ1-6	CASSLGADRSPLHF	TGTGCCAGCAGCTTAGGGGCAGATAGATCACCCCTCCACTTT
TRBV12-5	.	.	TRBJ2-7	CASGLAQGRGPYEQYF	TGTGCTAGTGGTTTGGCACAAGGGCGGGGGCCCTACGAGCAGTACTTC
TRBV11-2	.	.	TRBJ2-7	CASSSEGYEQYF	TGTGCCAGCAGTTCCGAGGGATACGAGCAGTACTTC
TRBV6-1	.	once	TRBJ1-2	CASSEALGAINYGYTF	TGTGCCAGCAGTGAAGCGCTAGGGGCCATCAACTATGGCTACACCTTC
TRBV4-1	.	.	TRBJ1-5	CASSRVGEGQPQHF	TGCGCCAGCAGCCGGGTCGGGGAGGGTCAGCCCCAGCATTTT
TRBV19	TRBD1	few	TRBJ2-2	CASSIKGALNTGELFF	TGTGCCAGTAGTATAAAGGGGGCGCTGAACACCGGGGAGCTGTTTTTT
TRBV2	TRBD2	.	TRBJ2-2	CASSREGLGTGELFF	TGTGCCAGCAGTCGGGAGGGTCTTGGCACCGGGGAGCTGTTTTTT
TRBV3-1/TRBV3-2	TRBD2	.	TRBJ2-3	CASSPGGGAGDTQYF	TGTGCCAGCAGCCCGGGCGGGGGGGCTGGAGATACGCAGTATTTT
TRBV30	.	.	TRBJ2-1	CAASGVYNEQFF	TGTGCCGCGTCCGGGGTCTACAATGAGCAGTTCTTC
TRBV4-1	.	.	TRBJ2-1	CASSQARGSNEQFF	TGCGCCAGCAGCCAGGCGAGGGGGAGCAATGAGCAGTTCTTC
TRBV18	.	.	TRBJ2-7	CASSLDRLSEQYF	TGTGCCAGCTCACTTGACAGGCTCTCCGAGCAGTACTTC